One T cell receptor (beta chain) is described in this entry. The record originates from a study of blood T cell repertoires in COVID-19. The germline V gene encodes CDR1 SGHKS and CDR2 YYEKEE (reference sequence). The CDR3 covers 14 residues. V was pared by 3 bases and J by 4 bases, with 13 bases between. The method was immunoSEQ multiplex PCR; TCRdb's version includes in-frame clones alone and lacks a portion of them. The sample records tens of thousands of clones, roughly 89% being singletons. The rearrangement joins TRBV5-5 to TRBJ1-2; a possible D gene is TRBD1 (6 bases). This TCR was sampled from a woman in her forties or fifties with acute or convalescent COVID-19. Sequencing used peripheral blood. The CDR3 nucleotides are TGTGCCAGCAGCTGGGGCGGGGGCGGCTATGGCTACACCTTC. It encodes CASSWGGGGYGYTF.